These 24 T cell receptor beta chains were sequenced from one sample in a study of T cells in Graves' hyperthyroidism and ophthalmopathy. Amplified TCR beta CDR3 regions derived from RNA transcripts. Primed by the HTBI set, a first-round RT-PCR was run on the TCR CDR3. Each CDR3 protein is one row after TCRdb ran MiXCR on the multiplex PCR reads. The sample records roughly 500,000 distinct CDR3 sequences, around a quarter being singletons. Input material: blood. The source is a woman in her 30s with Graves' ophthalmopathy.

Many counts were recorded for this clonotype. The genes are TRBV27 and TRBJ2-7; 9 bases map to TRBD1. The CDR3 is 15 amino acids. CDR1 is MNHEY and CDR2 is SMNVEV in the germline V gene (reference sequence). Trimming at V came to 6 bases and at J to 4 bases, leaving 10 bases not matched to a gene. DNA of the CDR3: TGTGCCAGCAGGCGAAACCCGGGACAGGGTTACGAGCAGTACTTC. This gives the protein CASRRNPGQGYEQYF.

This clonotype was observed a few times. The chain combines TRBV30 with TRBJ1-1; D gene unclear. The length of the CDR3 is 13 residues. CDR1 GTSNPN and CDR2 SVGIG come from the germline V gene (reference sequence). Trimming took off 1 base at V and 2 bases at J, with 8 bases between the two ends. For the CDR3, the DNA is TGTGCCTGGAGTGAGAGGGTCAACACTGAAGCTTTCTTT. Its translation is CAWSERVNTEAFF.

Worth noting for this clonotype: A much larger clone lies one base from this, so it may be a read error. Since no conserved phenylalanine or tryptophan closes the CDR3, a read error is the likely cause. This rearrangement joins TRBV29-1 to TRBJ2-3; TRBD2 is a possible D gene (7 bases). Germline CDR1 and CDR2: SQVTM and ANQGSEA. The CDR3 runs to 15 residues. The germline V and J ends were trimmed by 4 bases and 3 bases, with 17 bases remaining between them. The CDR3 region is CSVAFWGGRTDTQYC. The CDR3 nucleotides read TGCAGCGTTGCATTTTGGGGGGGCCGTACAGATACGCAGTATTGT.

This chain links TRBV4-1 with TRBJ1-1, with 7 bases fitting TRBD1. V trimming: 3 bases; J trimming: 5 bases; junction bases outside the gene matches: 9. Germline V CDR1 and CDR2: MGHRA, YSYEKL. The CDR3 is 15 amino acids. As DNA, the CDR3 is TGCGCCAGCAGCCAGGGAACAGGGGTTGGTACTGAAGCTTTCTTT. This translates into CASSQGTGVGTEAFF.

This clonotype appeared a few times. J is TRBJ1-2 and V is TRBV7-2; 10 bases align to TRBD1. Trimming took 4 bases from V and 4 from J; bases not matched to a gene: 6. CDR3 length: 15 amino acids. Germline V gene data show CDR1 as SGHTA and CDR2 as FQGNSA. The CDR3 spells CASSSRTGGAYGYTF. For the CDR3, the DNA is TGTGCCAGCAGCTCGCGGACAGGGGGGGCCTATGGCTACACCTTC.

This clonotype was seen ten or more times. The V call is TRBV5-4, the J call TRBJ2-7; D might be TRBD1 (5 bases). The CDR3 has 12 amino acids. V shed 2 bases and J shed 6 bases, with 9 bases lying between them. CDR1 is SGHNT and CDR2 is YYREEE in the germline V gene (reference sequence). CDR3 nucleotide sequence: TGTGCCAGCAGCTTAGTGGGGCTCGAGCAGTACTTC. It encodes CASSLVGLEQYF.

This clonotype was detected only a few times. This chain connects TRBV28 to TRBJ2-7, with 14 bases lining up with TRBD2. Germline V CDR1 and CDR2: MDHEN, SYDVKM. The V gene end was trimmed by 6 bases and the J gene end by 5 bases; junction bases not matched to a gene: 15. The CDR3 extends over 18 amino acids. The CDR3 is CASSARIGLAGGWNEQYF. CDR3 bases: TGTGCCAGCAGCGCCCGAATAGGACTAGCGGGGGGCTGGAACGAGCAGTACTTC.

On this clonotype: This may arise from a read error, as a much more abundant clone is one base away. The CDR3 nucleotides are TGTGCCAGCAGCAAGTCCGTAGGGACAGGGGATCTGTTTTTT. Protein sequence: CASSKSVGTGDLFF. The chain couples TRBV2 to TRBJ2-2, with 10 positions matching TRBD1. The CDR3 sequence is 14 residues long. Germline V gives CDR1 SNHLY, CDR2 FYNNEI.

The CDR3 DNA reads as TGTGCCAGCAGTTTAGGCGCAGGGATCAATGAGCAGTTCTTC. The encoded protein is CASSLGAGINEQFF. The rearrangement uses TRBV12-3 or TRBV12-4 and TRBJ2-1; D may be TRBD1 (5 bases). This CDR3 is 14 amino acids long. The V gene lost 1 base and the J gene lost 6 bases, with 10 bases spanning the gap.

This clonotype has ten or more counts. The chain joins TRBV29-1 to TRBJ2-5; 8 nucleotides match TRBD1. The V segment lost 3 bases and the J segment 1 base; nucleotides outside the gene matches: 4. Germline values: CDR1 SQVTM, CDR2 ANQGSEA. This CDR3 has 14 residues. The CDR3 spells CSVDGGQGQETQYF. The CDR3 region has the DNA TGCAGCGTTGATGGTGGACAGGGCCAAGAGACCCAGTACTTC.

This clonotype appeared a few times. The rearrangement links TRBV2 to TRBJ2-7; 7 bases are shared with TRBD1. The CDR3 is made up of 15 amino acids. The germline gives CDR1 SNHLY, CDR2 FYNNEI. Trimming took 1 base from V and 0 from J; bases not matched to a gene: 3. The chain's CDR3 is CASSEDGTVSYEQYF. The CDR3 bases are TGTGCCAGCAGTGAAGACGGGACAGTCTCCTACGAGCAGTACTTC.

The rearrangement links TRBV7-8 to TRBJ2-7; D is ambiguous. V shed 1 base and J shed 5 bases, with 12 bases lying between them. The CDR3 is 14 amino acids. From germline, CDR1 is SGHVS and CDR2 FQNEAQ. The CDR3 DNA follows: TGTGCCAGCAGCTTAGGGCTCGCTCGGGACGAGCAGTACTTC. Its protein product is CASSLGLARDEQYF.

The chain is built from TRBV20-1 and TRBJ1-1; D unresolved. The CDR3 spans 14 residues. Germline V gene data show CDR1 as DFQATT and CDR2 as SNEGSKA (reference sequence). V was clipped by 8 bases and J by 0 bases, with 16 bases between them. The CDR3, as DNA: TGCAGTCCACAGATGGGTGGAGTGAACACTGAAGCTTTCTTT. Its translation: CSPQMGGVNTEAFF.

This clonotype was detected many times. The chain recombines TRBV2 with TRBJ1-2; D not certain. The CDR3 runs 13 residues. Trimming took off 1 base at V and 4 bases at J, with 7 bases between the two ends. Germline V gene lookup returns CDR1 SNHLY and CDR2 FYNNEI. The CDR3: CASSEERGYGYTF. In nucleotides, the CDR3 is TGTGCCAGCAGTGAAGAACGGGGCTATGGCTACACCTTC.

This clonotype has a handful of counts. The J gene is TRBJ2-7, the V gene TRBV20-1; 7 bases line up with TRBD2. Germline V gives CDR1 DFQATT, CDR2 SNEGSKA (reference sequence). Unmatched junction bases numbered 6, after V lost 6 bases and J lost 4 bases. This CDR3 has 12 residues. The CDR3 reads CSAPLAQYEQYF. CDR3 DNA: TGCAGTGCCCCACTAGCGCAATACGAGCAGTACTTC.

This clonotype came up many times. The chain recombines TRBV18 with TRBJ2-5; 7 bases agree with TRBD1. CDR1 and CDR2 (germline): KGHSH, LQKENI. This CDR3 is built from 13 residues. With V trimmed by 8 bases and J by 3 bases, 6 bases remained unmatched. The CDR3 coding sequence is TGTGCCAGCAGCCCGGGGACAGAAGAGACCCAGTACTTC. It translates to CASSPGTEETQYF.

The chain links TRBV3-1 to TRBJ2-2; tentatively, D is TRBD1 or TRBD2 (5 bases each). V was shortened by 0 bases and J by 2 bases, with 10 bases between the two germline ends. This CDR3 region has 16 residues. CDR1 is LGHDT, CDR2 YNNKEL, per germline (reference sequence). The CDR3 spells CASSQDWDDNTGELFF. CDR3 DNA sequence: TGTGCCAGCAGCCAAGATTGGGACGACAACACCGGGGAGCTGTTTTTT.

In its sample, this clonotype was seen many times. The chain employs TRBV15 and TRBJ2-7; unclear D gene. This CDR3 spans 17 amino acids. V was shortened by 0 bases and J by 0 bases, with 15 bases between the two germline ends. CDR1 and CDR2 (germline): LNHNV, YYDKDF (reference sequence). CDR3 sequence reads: CATSRDNRQASSYEQYF. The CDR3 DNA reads TGTGCCACCAGCAGAGATAATCGGCAGGCGAGCTCCTACGAGCAGTACTTC. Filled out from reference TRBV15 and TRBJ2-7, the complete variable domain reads DAMVIQNPRYQVTQFGKPVTLSCSQTLNHNVMYWYQQKSSQAPKLLFHYYDKDFNNEADTPDNFQSRRPNTSFCFLDIRSPGLGDTAMYLCATSRDNRQASSYEQYFGPGTRLTVT.

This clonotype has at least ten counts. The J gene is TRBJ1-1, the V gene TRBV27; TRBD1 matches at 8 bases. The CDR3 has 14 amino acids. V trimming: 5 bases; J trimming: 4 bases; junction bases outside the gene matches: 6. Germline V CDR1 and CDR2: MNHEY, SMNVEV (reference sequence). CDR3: CASSPGGGITEAFF. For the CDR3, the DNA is TGTGCCAGCAGTCCAGGGGGCGGGATCACTGAAGCTTTCTTT.

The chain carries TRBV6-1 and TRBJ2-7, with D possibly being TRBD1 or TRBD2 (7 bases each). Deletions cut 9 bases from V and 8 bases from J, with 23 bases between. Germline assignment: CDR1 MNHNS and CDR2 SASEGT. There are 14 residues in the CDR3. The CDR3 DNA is TGTGCCAGTTGCCAGGGGGAGGGAATTGAGAAGCAGTACTTC. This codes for CASCQGEGIEKQYF.

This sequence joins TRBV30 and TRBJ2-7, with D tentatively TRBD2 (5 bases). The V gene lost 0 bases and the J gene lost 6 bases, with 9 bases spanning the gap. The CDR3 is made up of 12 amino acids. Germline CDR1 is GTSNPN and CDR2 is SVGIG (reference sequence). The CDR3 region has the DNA TGTGCCTGGAGTGTAATGGGGAGCGAGCAGTACTTC. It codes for CAWSVMGSEQYF.

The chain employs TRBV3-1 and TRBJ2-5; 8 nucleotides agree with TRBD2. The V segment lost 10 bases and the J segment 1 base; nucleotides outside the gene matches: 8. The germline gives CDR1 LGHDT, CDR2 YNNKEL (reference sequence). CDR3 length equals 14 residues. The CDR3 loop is CATLQRGTQETQYF. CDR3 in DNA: TGTGCCACCCTACAGCGGGGGACCCAAGAGACCCAGTACTTC.

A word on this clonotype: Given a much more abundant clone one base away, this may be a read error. CDR3 in amino acids: CASSLAGQGYYGYTF. CDR3 in DNA: TGTGCCAGCAGCTTAGCGGGACAGGGGTACTATGGCTACACCTTC. This chain links TRBV13 with TRBJ1-2; 10 bases map to TRBD1. The V gene end was trimmed by 1 base and the J gene end by 3 bases; junction bases not matched to a gene: 2. Germline V gene lookup returns CDR1 PRHDT and CDR2 FYEKMQ (reference sequence). The CDR3 is made up of 15 amino acids. Together with reference TRBV13 and TRBJ1-2, the CDR3 gives the full variable domain: AAGVIQSPRHLIKEKRETATLKCYPIPRHDTVYWYQQGPGQDPQFLISFYEKMQSDKGSIPDRFSAQQFSDYHSELNMSSLELGDSALYFCASSLAGQGYYGYTFGSGTRLTVV.

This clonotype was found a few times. This CDR3 reads CASSFQGGLNYGYTF. The CDR3 DNA follows: TGTGCCAGCAGCTTTCAGGGGGGGTTAAACTATGGCTACACCTTC. The rearrangement joins TRBV13 to TRBJ1-2; 7 positions match TRBD1. Unmatched junction bases numbered 6, after V lost 3 bases and J lost 2 bases. The CDR3 spans 15 residues. CDR1 PRHDT and CDR2 FYEKMQ come from the germline V gene (reference sequence).